A single TCR beta chain is shown here with its context. These data come from a study of blood T cell repertoires in COVID-19. Across the study: Samples came from the United States, Italy and Spain, spanning acute and convalescent COVID-19. PBMCs, B-cell-depleted T cells, or T cells were the source of the cDNA or gDNA that made up the material.

The authors' processing: Nucleated cell counts were estimated from reference gene primer amplification. The assay was immunoSEQ multiplex PCR, and TCRdb's table has in-frame clones only and misses some. Clonal size and the V and J genes are those of that table, whereas D and trimming came from the DNA. This table holds roughly 140,000 clones, around 90% found once. V was cut by 0 bases and J by 4 bases, with 6 bases left in between. The CDR3 runs 13 residues. Germline V gene data show CDR1 as SGHVS and CDR2 as FQNEAQ. The sequence was collected from a man between 70 and 80 years old with acute or convalescent COVID-19. The chain carries TRBV7-8 and TRBJ1-1; TRBD1 is a possible D gene (5 bases). The specimen sequenced was peripheral blood. The CDR3 spells CASSLAGVTEAFF. The CDR3, as DNA: TGTGCCAGCAGCTTAGCAGGGGTCACTGAAGCTTTCTTT.